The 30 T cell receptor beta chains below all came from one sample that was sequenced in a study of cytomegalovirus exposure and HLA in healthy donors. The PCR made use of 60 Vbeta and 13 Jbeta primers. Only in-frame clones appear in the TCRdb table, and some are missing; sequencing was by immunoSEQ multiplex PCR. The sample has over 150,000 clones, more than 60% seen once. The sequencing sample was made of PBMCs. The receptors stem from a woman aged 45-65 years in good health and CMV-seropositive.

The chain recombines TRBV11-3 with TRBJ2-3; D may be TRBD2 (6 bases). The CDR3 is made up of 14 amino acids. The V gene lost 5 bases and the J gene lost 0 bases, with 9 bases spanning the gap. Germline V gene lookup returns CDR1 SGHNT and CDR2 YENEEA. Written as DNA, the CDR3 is TGTGCCAGCAGCCCGCGGGACAGCACAGATACGCAGTATTTT. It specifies CASSPRDSTDTQYF. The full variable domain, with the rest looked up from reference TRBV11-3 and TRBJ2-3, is EAGVVQSPRYKIIEKKQPVAFWCNPISGHNTLYWYLQNLGQGPELLIRYENEEAVDDSQLPKDRFSAERLKGVDSTLKIQPAELGDSAVYLCASSPRDSTDTQYFGPGTRLTVL.

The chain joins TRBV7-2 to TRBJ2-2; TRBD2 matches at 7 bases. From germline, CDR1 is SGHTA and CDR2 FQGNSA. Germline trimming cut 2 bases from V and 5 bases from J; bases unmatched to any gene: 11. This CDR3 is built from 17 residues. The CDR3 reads CASSLFGGGYQTGELFF. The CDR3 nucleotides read TGTGCCAGCAGCTTATTTGGGGGAGGGTACCAAACCGGGGAGCTGTTTTTT.

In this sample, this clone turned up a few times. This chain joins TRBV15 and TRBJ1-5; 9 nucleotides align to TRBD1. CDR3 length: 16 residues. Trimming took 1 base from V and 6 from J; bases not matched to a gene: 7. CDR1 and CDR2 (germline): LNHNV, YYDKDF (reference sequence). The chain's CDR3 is CATSRGTGEVGQPQHF. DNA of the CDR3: TGTGCCACCAGCAGAGGGACAGGGGAGGTTGGTCAGCCCCAGCATTTT.

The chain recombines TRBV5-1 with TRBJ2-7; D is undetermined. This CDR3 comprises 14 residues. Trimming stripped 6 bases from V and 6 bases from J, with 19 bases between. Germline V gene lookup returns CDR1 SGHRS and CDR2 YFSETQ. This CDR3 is CASTSSPGSTEQYF. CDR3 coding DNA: TGCGCCAGCACCTCGTCGCCAGGCTCGACCGAGCAGTACTTC.

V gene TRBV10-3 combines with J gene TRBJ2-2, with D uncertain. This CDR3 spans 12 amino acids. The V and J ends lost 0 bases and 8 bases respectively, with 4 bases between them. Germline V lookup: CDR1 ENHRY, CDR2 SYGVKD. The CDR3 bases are TGTGCCATCAGTGAGTCCGGGGGGGAGCTGTTTTTT. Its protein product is CAISESGGELFF.

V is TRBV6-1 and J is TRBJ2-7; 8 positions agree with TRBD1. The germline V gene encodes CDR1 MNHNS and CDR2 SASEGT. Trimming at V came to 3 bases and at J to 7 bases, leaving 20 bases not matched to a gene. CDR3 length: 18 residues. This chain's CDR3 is CASSDPNLGQAVVIEQYF. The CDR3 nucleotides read TGTGCCAGCAGTGACCCTAACTTGGGACAGGCCGTGGTTATAGAGCAGTACTTC.

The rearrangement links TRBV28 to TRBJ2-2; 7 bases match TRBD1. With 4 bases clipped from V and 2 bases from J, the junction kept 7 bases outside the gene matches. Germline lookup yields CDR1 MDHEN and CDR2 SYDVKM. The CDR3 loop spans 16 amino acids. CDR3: CASSSAGQENTGELFF. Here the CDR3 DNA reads TGTGCCAGCAGTTCCGCAGGACAGGAAAACACCGGGGAGCTGTTTTTT. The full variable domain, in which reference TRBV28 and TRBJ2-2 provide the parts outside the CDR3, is DVKVTQSSRYLVKRTGEKVFLECVQDMDHENMFWYRQDPGLGLRLIYFSYDVKMKEKGDIPEGYSVSREKKERFSLILESASTNQTSMYLCASSSAGQENTGELFFGEGSRLTVL.

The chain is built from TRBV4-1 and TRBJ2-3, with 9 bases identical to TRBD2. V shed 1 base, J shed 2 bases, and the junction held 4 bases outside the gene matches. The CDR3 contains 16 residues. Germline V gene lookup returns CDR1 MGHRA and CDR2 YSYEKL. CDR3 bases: TGCGCCAGCAGCCAAGGTAGCGGGGGCTTCACAGATACGCAGTATTTT. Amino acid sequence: CASSQGSGGFTDTQYF.

The CDR3 region has the DNA TGTGCCAGCAGCTCCCGGTACGGAGACCAAGAGACCCAGTACTTC. It codes for CASSSRYGDQETQYF. The rearrangement joins TRBV5-5 to TRBJ2-5; D not certain. With 3 bases removed from V and 0 bases from J, the gap between germline ends came to 12 bases. The CDR3 runs 15 residues. The germline CDR1 and CDR2 sequences are SGHKS and YYEKEE (reference sequence).

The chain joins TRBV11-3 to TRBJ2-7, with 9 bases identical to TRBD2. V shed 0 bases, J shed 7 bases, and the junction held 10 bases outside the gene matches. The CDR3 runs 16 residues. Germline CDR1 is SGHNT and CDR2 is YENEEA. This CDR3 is CASSLDAGGPIGEQYF. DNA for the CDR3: TGTGCCAGCAGCTTAGATGCGGGGGGGCCGATAGGAGAGCAGTACTTC.

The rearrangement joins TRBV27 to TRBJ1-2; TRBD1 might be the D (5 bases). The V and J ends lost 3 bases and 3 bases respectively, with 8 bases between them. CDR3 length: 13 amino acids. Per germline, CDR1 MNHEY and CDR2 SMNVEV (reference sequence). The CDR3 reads CASSFTRDYGYTF. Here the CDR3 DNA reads TGTGCCAGCAGTTTCACCAGGGACTATGGCTACACCTTC.

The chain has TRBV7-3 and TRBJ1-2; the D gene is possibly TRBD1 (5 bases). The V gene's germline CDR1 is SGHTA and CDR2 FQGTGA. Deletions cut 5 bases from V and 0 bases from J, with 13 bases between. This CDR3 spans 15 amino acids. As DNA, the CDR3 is TGTGCCAGCAGCCCCGGGGGGTGGGCTAACTATGGCTACACCTTC. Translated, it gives CASSPGGWANYGYTF. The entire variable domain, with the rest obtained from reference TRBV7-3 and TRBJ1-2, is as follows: GAGVSQTPSNKVTEKGKYVELRCDPISGHTALYWYRQSLGQGPEFLIYFQGTGAADDSGLPNDRFFAVRPEGSVSTLKIQRTERGDSAVYLCASSPGGWANYGYTFGSGTRLTVV.

CDR3: CASTFTGSYNEKLFF. CDR3 DNA: TGCGCCAGCACGTTTACCGGGTCCTATAATGAAAAACTGTTTTTT. This chain joins TRBV5-1 and TRBJ1-4; no firm D call. Germline CDR1 SGHRS, CDR2 YFSETQ. V shed 6 bases and J shed 4 bases, with 16 bases lying between them. The CDR3 consists of 15 residues.

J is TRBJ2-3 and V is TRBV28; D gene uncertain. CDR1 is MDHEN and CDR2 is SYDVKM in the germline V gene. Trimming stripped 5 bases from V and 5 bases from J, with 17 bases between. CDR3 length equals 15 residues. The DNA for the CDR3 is TGTGCCAGCAGTACGAACCCCCAACGGGTAGATACGCAGTATTTT. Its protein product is CASSTNPQRVDTQYF.

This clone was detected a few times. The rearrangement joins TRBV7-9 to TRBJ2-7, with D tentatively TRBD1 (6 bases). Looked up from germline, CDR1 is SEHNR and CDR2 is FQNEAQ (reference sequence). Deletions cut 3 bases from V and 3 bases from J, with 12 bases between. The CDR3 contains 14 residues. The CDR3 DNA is TGTGCCAGCAGCTTCGGGCAGGGGTTCTACGAGCAGTACTTC. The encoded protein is CASSFGQGFYEQYF.

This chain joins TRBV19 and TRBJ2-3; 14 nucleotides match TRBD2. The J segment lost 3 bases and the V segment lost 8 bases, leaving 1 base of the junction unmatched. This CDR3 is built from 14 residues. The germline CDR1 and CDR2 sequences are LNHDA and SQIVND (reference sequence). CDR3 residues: CASRLAGGTDTQYF. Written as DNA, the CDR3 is TGTGCCAGTCGACTAGCGGGAGGGACAGATACGCAGTATTTT.

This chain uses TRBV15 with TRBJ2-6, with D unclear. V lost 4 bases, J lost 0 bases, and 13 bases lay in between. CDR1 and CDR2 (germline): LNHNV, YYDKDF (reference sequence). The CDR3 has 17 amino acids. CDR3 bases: TGTGCCACCAGCACCTACTTACCCACCTCTGGGGCCAACGTCCTGACTTTC. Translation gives CATSTYLPTSGANVLTF. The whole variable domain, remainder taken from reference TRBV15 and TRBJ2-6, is DAMVIQNPRYQVTQFGKPVTLSCSQTLNHNVMYWYQQKSSQAPKLLFHYYDKDFNNEADTPDNFQSRRPNTSFCFLDIRSPGLGDTAMYLCATSTYLPTSGANVLTFGAGSRLTVL.

CDR3 loop: CASSLEAGYLYGYTF. The CDR3, as DNA: TGTGCCAGCAGCTTAGAGGCAGGGTATCTCTATGGCTACACCTTC. The chain is built from TRBV7-9 and TRBJ1-2, with a weak D call TRBD1 (5 bases). The length of the CDR3 is 15 residues. Germline V CDR1 and CDR2: SEHNR, FQNEAQ (reference sequence). V was clipped by 1 base and J by 4 bases, with 13 bases between them.

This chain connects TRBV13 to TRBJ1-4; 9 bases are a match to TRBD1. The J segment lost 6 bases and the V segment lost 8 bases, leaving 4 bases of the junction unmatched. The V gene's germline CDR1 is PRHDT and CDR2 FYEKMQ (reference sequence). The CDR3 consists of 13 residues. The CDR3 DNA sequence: TGTGCCAGCTCACGGGACAGGGATGAAAAACTGTTTTTT. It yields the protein CASSRDRDEKLFF.

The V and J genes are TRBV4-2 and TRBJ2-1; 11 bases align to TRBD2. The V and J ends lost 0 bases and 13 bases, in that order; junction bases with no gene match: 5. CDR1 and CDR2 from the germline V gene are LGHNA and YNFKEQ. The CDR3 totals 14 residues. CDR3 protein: CASSQDLAGGRQFF. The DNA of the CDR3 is TGTGCCAGCAGCCAAGATCTAGCGGGAGGTCGCCAGTTCTTC.

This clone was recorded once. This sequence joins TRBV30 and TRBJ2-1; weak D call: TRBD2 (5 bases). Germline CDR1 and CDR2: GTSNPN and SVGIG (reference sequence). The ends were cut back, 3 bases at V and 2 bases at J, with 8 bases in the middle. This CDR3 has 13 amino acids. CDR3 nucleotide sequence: TGTGCCTGGAGGGCGGGTGCCTACAATGAGCAGTTCTTC. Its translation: CAWRAGAYNEQFF. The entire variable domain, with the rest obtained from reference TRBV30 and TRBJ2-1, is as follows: SQTIHQWPATLVQPVGSPLSLECTVEGTSNPNLYWYRQAAGRGLQLLFYSVGIGQISSEVPQNLSASRPQDRQFILSSKKLLLSDSGFYLCAWRAGAYNEQFFGPGTRLTVL.

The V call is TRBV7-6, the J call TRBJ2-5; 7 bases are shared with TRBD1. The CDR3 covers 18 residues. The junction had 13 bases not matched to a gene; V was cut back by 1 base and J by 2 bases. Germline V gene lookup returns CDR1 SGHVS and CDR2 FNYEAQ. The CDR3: CASSLGERVKQGQETQYF. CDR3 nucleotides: TGTGCCAGCAGCTTAGGAGAGAGGGTAAAACAGGGGCAAGAGACCCAGTACTTC.

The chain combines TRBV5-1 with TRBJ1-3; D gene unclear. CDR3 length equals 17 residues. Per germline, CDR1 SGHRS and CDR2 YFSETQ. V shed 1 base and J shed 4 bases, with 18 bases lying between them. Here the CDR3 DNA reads TGCGCCAGCAGCTTGCAAGCGGTTAAGGATTACGGAAACACCATATATTTT. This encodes CASSLQAVKDYGNTIYF.

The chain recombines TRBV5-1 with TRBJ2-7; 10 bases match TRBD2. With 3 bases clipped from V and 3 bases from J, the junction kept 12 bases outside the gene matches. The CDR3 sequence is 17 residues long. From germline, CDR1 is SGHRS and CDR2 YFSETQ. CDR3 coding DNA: TGCGCCAGCAGCTCGGAGGCTAGCGGGAGCGCCCACTACGAGCAGTACTTC. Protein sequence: CASSSEASGSAHYEQYF.

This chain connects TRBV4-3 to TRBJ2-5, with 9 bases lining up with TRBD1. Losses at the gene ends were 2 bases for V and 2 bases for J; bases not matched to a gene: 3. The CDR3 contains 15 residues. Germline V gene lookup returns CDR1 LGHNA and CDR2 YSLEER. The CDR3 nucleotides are TGCGCCAGCAGCCAAACCGGGACAGGGCAAGAGACCCAGTACTTC. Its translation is CASSQTGTGQETQYF.

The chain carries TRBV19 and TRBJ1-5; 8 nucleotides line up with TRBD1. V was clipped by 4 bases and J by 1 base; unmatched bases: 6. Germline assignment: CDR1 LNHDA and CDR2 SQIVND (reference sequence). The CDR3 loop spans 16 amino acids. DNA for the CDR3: TGTGCCAGTAGTAAAGGGACAGGCGGGAGCAATCAGCCCCAGCATTTT. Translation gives CASSKGTGGSNQPQHF.

The CDR3 sequence is CASSLGSGGANFYGYTF. The CDR3 DNA follows: TGTGCCAGCAGCTTGGGATCCGGAGGGGCTAATTTCTATGGCTACACCTTC. V is TRBV5-4 and J is TRBJ1-2, with D perhaps TRBD1 (5 bases). V was shortened by 0 bases and J by 4 bases, with 19 bases between the two germline ends. The germline V gene has CDR1 SGHNT and CDR2 YYREEE (reference sequence). The CDR3 is 17 amino acids.

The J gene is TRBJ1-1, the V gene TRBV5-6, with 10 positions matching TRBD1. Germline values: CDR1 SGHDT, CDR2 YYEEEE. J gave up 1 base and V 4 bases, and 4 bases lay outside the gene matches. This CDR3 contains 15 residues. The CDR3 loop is CASSPRQGANTEAFF. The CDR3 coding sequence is TGTGCCAGCAGCCCGAGACAGGGGGCGAACACTGAAGCTTTCTTT.

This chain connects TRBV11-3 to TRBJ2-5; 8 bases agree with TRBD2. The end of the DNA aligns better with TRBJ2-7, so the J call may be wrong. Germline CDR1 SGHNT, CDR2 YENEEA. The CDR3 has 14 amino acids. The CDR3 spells CASSPGVAGNEQYF. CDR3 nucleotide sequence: TGTGCCAGCAGCCCCGGTGTAGCGGGAAACGAGCAGTACTTC.

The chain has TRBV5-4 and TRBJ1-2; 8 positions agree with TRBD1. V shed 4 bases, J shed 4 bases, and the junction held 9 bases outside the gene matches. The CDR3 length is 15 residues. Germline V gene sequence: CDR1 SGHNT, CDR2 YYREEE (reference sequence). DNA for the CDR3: TGTGCCAGCAGCCTGGACAGGGAATATGGCTATGGCTACACCTTC. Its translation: CASSLDREYGYGYTF.